The clone carrying this TCR beta chain has a handful of counts. The data stem from a study of T-cell reconstitution after alpha-beta-depleted transplantation in children. Preparation of the TCRbeta library was carried out with unique molecular identifiers. TCRdb itself ran the PCR reads through MiXCR, one entry per CDR3 protein. The sample consists of a few hundred thousand distinct CDR3 sequences, roughly 30% of them appearing once. Trimming removed 0 bases from V and 0 bases from J, with 9 bases in between. The CDR3 spans 15 residues. The germline gives CDR1 DFQATT, CDR2 SNEGSKA (reference sequence).

The chain joins TRBV20-1 to TRBJ1-5; D is perhaps TRBD1 (5 bases). The receptor comes from a boy in the first two years of life with Wiskott-Aldrich syndrome, due to receive a stem cell transplant. The source was PBMCs, collected before TCRalphabeta/CD19-depleted stem cell transplant. The CDR3 reads CSARDRVHSNQPQHF. The CDR3 DNA follows: TGCAGTGCTAGAGACAGGGTCCATAGCAATCAGCCCCAGCATTTT.